These T cell receptor beta chains were read from a single sample in a study of CD8+ T cells in alopecia areata. Profiled with immunoSEQ multiplex PCR; TCRdb holds only in-frame clones, not every one. The sample records 180,000 or so clones, more than 45% being singletons. The input for sequencing was CD4+ T cells sorted from blood, taken at week 24, from a patient treated with tofacitinib. These receptors were obtained from a human donor with alopecia areata. Each CDR3 is given with its conserved first and last residue. A D gene is named only where the DNA matches it firmly. Clone size is given for some rows only: seen once, a few or many times, or a class if the clone is expanded.

j_call clone_size d_call v_call cdr3_aa cdr3_nt
TRBJ2-1 few . TRBV6-5 CASSYPGQKYEQFF TGTGCCAGCAGTTACCCCGGTCAAAAATACGAGCAGTTCTTC
TRBJ2-7 few TRBD1 TRBV5-1 CASTIAGTGGYEQYF TGCGCCAGCACTATCGCCGGGACAGGAGGATACGAGCAGTACTTC
TRBJ2-3 . . TRBV2 CASSEKGEGTDTQYF TGTGCCAGCAGTGAAAAGGGGGAGGGCACAGATACGCAGTATTTT
TRBJ1-2 few . TRBV18 CASSPQRTNYGYTF TGTGCCAGCTCACCCCAGCGGACTAACTATGGCTACACCTTC
TRBJ2-3 few . TRBV29-1 CSVGATASTDTQYF TGCAGCGTTGGAGCGACCGCAAGCACAGATACGCAGTATTTT
TRBJ1-1 once . TRBV5-1 CASSSAGVHTEAFF TGCGCCAGCAGCAGCGCAGGGGTGCACACTGAAGCTTTCTTT
TRBJ2-5 . . TRBV7-2 CASSLQFQETQYF TGTGCCAGCAGCTTACAGTTCCAAGAGACCCAGTACTTC
TRBJ2-5 . TRBD2 TRBV5-6 CASSMLGGRQETQYF TGTGCCAGCAGCATGTTAGGCGGGAGACAAGAGACCCAGTACTTC
TRBJ2-1 . . TRBV5-6 CASSLGLRALLNEQFF TGTGCCAGCAGCTTGGGGCTCCGGGCCCTCCTCAATGAGCAGTTCTTC
TRBJ1-5 . TRBD1 TRBV6-6 CASSLDRGSPQHF TGTGCCAGCAGTTTGGACAGGGGGTCACCCCAGCATTTT
TRBJ1-4 once TRBD1 TRBV19 CASSKGQGNEKLFF TGTGCCAGTAGTAAAGGACAGGGGAATGAAAAACTGTTTTTT
TRBJ2-3 few TRBD2 TRBV19 CATKTSGGTDTQYF TGTGCCACAAAGACTAGCGGGGGTACAGATACGCAGTATTTT
TRBJ2-5 . . TRBV4-1 CASSQGESNLETQYF TGCGCCAGCAGCCAAGGGGAATCGAACTTGGAGACCCAGTACTTC